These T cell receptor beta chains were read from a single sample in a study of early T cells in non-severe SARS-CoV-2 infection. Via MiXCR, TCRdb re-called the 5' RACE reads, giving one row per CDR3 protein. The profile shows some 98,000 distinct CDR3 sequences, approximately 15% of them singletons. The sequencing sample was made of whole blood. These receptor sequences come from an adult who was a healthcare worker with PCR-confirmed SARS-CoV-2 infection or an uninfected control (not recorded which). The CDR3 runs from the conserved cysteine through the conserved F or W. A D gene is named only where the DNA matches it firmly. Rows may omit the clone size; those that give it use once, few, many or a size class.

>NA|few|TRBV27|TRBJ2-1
TGTGCCAGCAGTCGATGGATCCTTCTCAATGAGCAGTTCTTC
CASSRWILLNEQFF
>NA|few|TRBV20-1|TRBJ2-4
TGCAGTGCTAGAGCTATACCAGGGAGATTAGCCAAAAACATTCAGTACTTC
CSARAIPGRLAKNIQYF
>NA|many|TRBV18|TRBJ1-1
TGTGCCAGCAGCTTACAGGGGAACACTGAAGCTTTCTTT
CASSLQGNTEAFF
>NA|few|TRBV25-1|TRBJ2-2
TGTGCCAGCAGCCTCACCCAGGGGCCTGATGGAACCGGGGAGCTGTTTTTT
CASSLTQGPDGTGELFF
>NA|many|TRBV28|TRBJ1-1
TGTGCCAGCAGTTTAAGTTGGGTTATGAACACTGAAGCTTTCTTT
CASSLSWVMNTEAFF
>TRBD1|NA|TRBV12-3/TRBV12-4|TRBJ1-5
TGTGCCAGCAGTTTGAGACAGGGGTCTAGCAATCGGCCCCAGCATTTT
CASSLRQGSSNRPQHF
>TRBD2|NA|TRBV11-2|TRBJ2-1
TGTGCCAGCAGCTGGACTAGCGGGGGACCCAATGAGCAGTTCTTC
CASSWTSGGPNEQFF
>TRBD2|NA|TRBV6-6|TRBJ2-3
TGTGTCAGCAGTTACGGGGGAGGACTAGCGGGAGTGGCGAGCACAGATACGCAGTATTTT
CVSSYGGGLAGVASTDTQYF
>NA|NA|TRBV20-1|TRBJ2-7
TGCAGTGCTAGGGGAGGTAGCTGTTACGAGCAGTACTTC
CSARGGSCYEQYF
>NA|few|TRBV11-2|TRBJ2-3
TGTGCCAGCAGCAACGGACAGCAGTTCACAGATACGCAGTATTTT
CASSNGQQFTDTQYF
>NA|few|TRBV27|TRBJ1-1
TGTGCCAGCAGACCCCTTGGGCCCGCGAAGAACACTGAAGCTTTCTTT
CASRPLGPAKNTEAFF